This T cell receptor beta chain was identified during a study of blood T cell repertoires in COVID-19. Looking at the study overall: There were acute and convalescent COVID-19 samples, and they came from the United States, Italy and Spain. PBMCs, B-cell-depleted T cells, or T cells were the source of the cDNA or gDNA that made up the material.

Original handling: Reference gene primer amplification yielded estimated nucleated cell counts. The table came from immunoSEQ multiplex PCR; TCRdb's copy has only in-frame clones and leaves some out. V, J and clone size are those of that table, while D and trimming were read from the DNA. This sample yields more than 60,000 clones, of which approximately 85% are seen a single time; approximately 20% belongs to the top ten. The V gene lost 0 bases and the J gene lost 7 bases, with 16 bases spanning the gap. The CDR3 covers 15 residues. Germline V gene data show CDR1 as SGHDT and CDR2 as YYEEEE. The TCR was taken from a human donor in a cohort sampled during active COVID-19. Sequencing input: peripheral blood. V gene TRBV5-6 combines with J gene TRBJ2-5, with D possibly being TRBD2 (6 bases). The CDR3 DNA follows: TGTGCCAGCAGCTTGGCGGGCGGGGTCCGGGTGACCCAGTACTTC. It specifies CASSLAGGVRVTQYF.